The subject of this entry is one T cell receptor (beta chain). This sample was taken from a study of blood T cell repertoires in COVID-19. Overall study: Acute and convalescent COVID-19 specimens originated in the United States, Italy and Spain. The analysed material was cDNA or gDNA that came from T cells, B-cell-depleted T cells, or PBMCs.

The CDR3 totals 14 residues. Trimming left V 7 bases short and J 1 base short, with 14 bases between. In germline, CDR1 is SGHDN, CDR2 FVKESK. In the source study's methods: How many nucleated cells were present was estimated from reference gene primer amplification. Measured with immunoSEQ multiplex PCR; TCRdb has only the in-frame clones, and not every one. Clonal size and the V and J genes are those of that table, whereas D and trimming came from the DNA. The sample includes 250,000 to 350,000 clones, 80% to 90% of them seen just once. The receptor was isolated from a woman in her 30s with active or convalescent COVID-19. Sequenced sample: peripheral blood. The chain couples TRBV14 to TRBJ2-7; D is perhaps TRBD1 (5 bases). Here the CDR3 reads CASNRKGLSYEQYF. The CDR3, as DNA: TGTGCCAGCAACAGGAAGGGTCTGTCCTACGAGCAGTACTTC.